The rows below give T cell receptor beta chains drawn from one sample of a study of blood T cell repertoires in COVID-19. Here immunoSEQ multiplex PCR was the method, and the copy in TCRdb shows in-frame clones only, minus some. The data hold more than 300,000 clones, with 85% to 90% observed a single time. The specimen was PBMCs or T cells enriched from blood (not recorded which). These receptors were collected from a woman aged 18-35 years who had recovered from COVID-19. CDR3s include the opening cysteine and the closing phenylalanine or tryptophan. The order of the fields is CDR3 protein, CDR3 DNA, clone size, D gene, V gene, J gene. D genes are given only for firm matches. Clone size, where shown, is once, few, many, or a class for clones that have expanded.

CASSSGMVITEAFF,TGTGCCAGCAGCTCAGGAATGGTGATCACTGAAGCTTTCTTT,.,.,TRBV7-2,TRBJ1-1
CAITRQGNTEAFF,TGTGCCATCACTCGGCAGGGGAACACTGAAGCTTTCTTT,once,.,TRBV10-3,TRBJ1-1
CASSEGGTGAYNSPLHF,TGTGCCAGCAGTGAAGGGGGGACAGGAGCCTATAATTCACCCCTCCACTTT,few,TRBD1,TRBV6-1,TRBJ1-6
CATSDPGTGTYGYTF,TGTGCCACCAGTGATCCCGGGACAGGGACATATGGCTACACCTTC,.,TRBD1,TRBV24-1,TRBJ1-2
CASSVGWSSTDTQYF,TGTGCCAGCAGCGTAGGTTGGAGTAGCACAGATACGCAGTATTTT,.,.,TRBV9,TRBJ2-3
CASSPGRWTEAFF,TGTGCCAGCAGCCCCGGTCGTTGGACTGAAGCTTTCTTT,.,.,TRBV2,TRBJ1-1
CASSPPQGSPSYEQYF,TGTGCCAGCTCACCACCTCAGGGGTCCCCCTCCTACGAGCAGTACTTC,.,.,TRBV18,TRBJ2-7
CASCNRGLAEAFF,TGTGCCAGTTGTAACAGGGGGCTCGCTGAAGCTTTCTTT,.,TRBD1,TRBV2,TRBJ1-1
CASSSGQGTDTQYF,TGTGCCAGCAGCTCGGGACAGGGGACAGATACGCAGTATTTT,.,TRBD1,TRBV7-9,TRBJ2-3
CASSIRGQPQHF,TGTGCCAGTAGTATTCGGGGTCAGCCCCAGCATTTT,.,.,TRBV19,TRBJ1-5
CASSPFSPSGNTIYF,TGTGCCAGCTCACCCTTCTCTCCCTCTGGAAACACCATATATTTT,.,.,TRBV18,TRBJ1-3
CATSDTFGGNYGYTF,TGTGCCACCAGTGATACGTTCGGGGGAAACTATGGCTACACCTTC,.,.,TRBV24-1,TRBJ1-2
CAISEEGTQYF,TGTGCCATCAGTGAAGAGGGGACCCAGTACTTC,.,.,TRBV10-3,TRBJ2-5
CASSPGLAGVKETQYF,TGTGCCAGCTCACCAGGACTAGCGGGAGTAAAAGAGACCCAGTACTTC,.,TRBD2,TRBV18,TRBJ2-5
CASSYSFRDRYEQYF,TGTGCCAGCAGTTACTCGTTCAGGGACAGGTACGAGCAGTACTTC,.,TRBD1,TRBV6-5,TRBJ2-7
CASSTGTGLSAFF,TGTGCCAGCAGTACAGGGACAGGGCTATCAGCTTTCTTT,.,TRBD1,TRBV6-6,TRBJ1-1
CASTWGTGDGYTF,TGTGCCAGCACTTGGGGGACAGGGGACGGCTACACCTTC,.,TRBD1,TRBV2,TRBJ1-2
CASSSQGVNSPLHF,TGTGCCAGCAGCTCCCAAGGGGTTAATTCACCCCTCCACTTT,.,.,TRBV7-9,TRBJ1-6
CASSATGQGPSYGYTF,TGTGCCAGCAGCGCTACTGGACAGGGTCCTAGCTATGGCTACACCTTC,.,TRBD1,TRBV9,TRBJ1-2
CASSLGLGNTGELFF,TGTGCCAGCAGCTTGGGACTAGGGAACACCGGGGAGCTGTTTTTT,.,TRBD2,TRBV13,TRBJ2-2
CASSSRDPGQVAGELFF,TGTGCCAGCAGCTCAAGAGATCCGGGACAGGTCGCCGGGGAGCTGTTTTTT,.,TRBD1,TRBV7-8,TRBJ2-2
CASSLYRGANSPLHF,TGTGCCAGCAGTTTATACAGGGGGGCCAATTCACCCCTCCACTTT,.,TRBD1,TRBV28,TRBJ1-6
CATEGGVETQYF,TGTGCCACCGAAGGAGGGGTGGAGACCCAGTACTTC,.,.,TRBV6-5,TRBJ2-5
CASSLGWLPAKDGYTF,TGTGCCAGCAGCCTCGGGTGGCTCCCCGCGAAGGATGGCTACACCTTC,.,.,TRBV27,TRBJ1-2
CASSLGSGQVETQYF,TGTGCCAGCAGCTTAGGCTCAGGGCAGGTTGAGACCCAGTACTTC,.,.,TRBV13,TRBJ2-5
CASGPSILRNTEAFF,TGTGCCAGCGGCCCTTCCATCCTCAGGAACACTGAAGCTTTCTTT,.,.,TRBV28,TRBJ1-1
CASSVTGGSYNEQFF,TGTGCCAGTAGTGTGACAGGGGGCTCCTACAATGAGCAGTTCTTC,once,TRBD1,TRBV19,TRBJ2-1
CASSVQLGDNEKLFF,TGTGCCAGCAGCGTTCAGCTGGGAGATAATGAAAAACTGTTTTTT,.,.,TRBV9,TRBJ1-4
CASSYRLAGISFYEQYF,TGTGCCAGCAGCTATCGACTAGCGGGAATTTCGTTCTACGAGCAGTACTTC,.,TRBD2,TRBV11-2,TRBJ2-7
CASSPLDEQYF,TGTGCCAGCAGTCCACTTGACGAGCAGTACTTC,.,.,TRBV28,TRBJ2-7
CASSGQGTNYGYTF,TGTGCCAGCAGCGGGCAGGGAACCAACTATGGCTACACCTTC,.,.,TRBV9,TRBJ1-2
CSTLQPGGYTF,TGCAGTACCCTTCAGCCGGGTGGCTACACCTTC,once,.,TRBV20-1,TRBJ1-2
CASSLAKGYYGYTF,TGTGCCAGCAGCTTGGCCAAGGGGTACTATGGCTACACCTTC,.,.,TRBV5-6,TRBJ1-2
CASSVLDRSYNEQFF,TGCGCCAGCAGCGTTCTTGATCGGTCCTACAATGAGCAGTTCTTC,.,.,TRBV5-1,TRBJ2-1
CAWTAGNTEAFF,TGTGCCTGGACCGCAGGGAACACTGAAGCTTTCTTT,.,.,TRBV30,TRBJ1-1
CASSDTTSGKSYNEQFF,TGTGCCAGCAGTGACACGACTAGCGGGAAATCCTACAATGAGCAGTTCTTC,.,TRBD2,TRBV6-4,TRBJ2-1
CASSASRDTLNTGELFF,TGTGCCAGCAGTGCCAGCCGGGACACCCTGAACACCGGGGAGCTGTTTTTT,.,.,TRBV25-1,TRBJ2-2
CASSQLPGFSSGTDTQYF,TGTGCCAGCAGCCAGCTTCCCGGGTTTTCATCGGGCACAGATACGCAGTATTTT,.,.,TRBV4-2,TRBJ2-3